A selection of T cell receptor beta chains follows, all from one sample in a study of cytomegalovirus exposure and HLA in healthy donors. The method was immunoSEQ multiplex PCR; TCRdb's version includes in-frame clones alone and lacks a portion of them. Among 300,000 or so clones listed, about 83% were seen once. Sequencing used PBMCs. Every receptor here comes from a woman aged 40 to 50 in good health and CMV-seropositive. Each CDR3 is given with its conserved first and last residue. The D gene is left open where the match is weak. Clone size is not always given. Where it is, it says once, few, many or a class for expanded clones.

d_call: TRBD1; j_call: TRBJ1-5; v_call: TRBV2; clone_size: .; cdr3_aa: CASRDRDHSNQPQHF; cdr3_nt: TGTGCCAGCAGGGACAGGGACCATAGCAATCAGCCCCAGCATTTT
d_call: TRBD1; j_call: TRBJ2-2; v_call: TRBV27; clone_size: .; cdr3_aa: CASSHRDRVTGELFF; cdr3_nt: TGTGCCAGCAGTCACCGGGACAGGGTAACCGGGGAGCTGTTTTTT
d_call: TRBD1; j_call: TRBJ1-2; v_call: TRBV18; clone_size: .; cdr3_aa: CASSAGTGGPNYGYTF; cdr3_nt: TGTGCCAGCTCAGCCGGGACAGGGGGCCCCAACTATGGCTACACCTTC
d_call: TRBD2; j_call: TRBJ2-1; v_call: TRBV7-3; clone_size: .; cdr3_aa: CASSPGTSVNEQFF; cdr3_nt: TGTGCCAGCAGCCCCGGGACTAGCGTTAATGAGCAGTTCTTC
d_call: .; j_call: TRBJ2-7; v_call: TRBV18; clone_size: once; cdr3_aa: CASSGRLEGEQYF; cdr3_nt: TGTGCCAGCTCCGGGCGACTGGAGGGCGAGCAGTACTTC
d_call: .; j_call: TRBJ2-3; v_call: TRBV2; clone_size: .; cdr3_aa: CASSDTLTESTDTQYF; cdr3_nt: TGTGCCAGCAGTGATACGTTAACAGAAAGCACAGATACGCAGTATTTT
d_call: .; j_call: TRBJ2-3; v_call: TRBV5-6; clone_size: .; cdr3_aa: CASSDEFLDNVRDTQYF; cdr3_nt: TGTGCCAGCAGCGATGAATTCCTGGACAACGTTAGAGATACGCAGTATTTT
d_call: TRBD2; j_call: TRBJ2-7; v_call: TRBV27; clone_size: .; cdr3_aa: CASSSSWTLLAGGPNEQYF; cdr3_nt: TGTGCCAGCAGTTCATCGTGGACCCTCTTAGCGGGAGGGCCGAACGAGCAGTACTTC
d_call: .; j_call: TRBJ1-5; v_call: TRBV2; clone_size: .; cdr3_aa: CASSDRGSGQPQHF; cdr3_nt: TGTGCCAGCAGTGATCGGGGGAGTGGTCAGCCCCAGCATTTT
d_call: TRBD1; j_call: TRBJ2-5; v_call: TRBV5-1; clone_size: once; cdr3_aa: CASSLAGQGGLETQYF; cdr3_nt: TGCGCCAGCAGCTTGGCGGGACAGGGAGGTTTGGAGACCCAGTACTTC
d_call: .; j_call: TRBJ1-5; v_call: TRBV7-2; clone_size: once; cdr3_aa: CASSPYENQPQHF; cdr3_nt: TGTGCCAGCAGCCCCTATGAGAATCAGCCCCAGCATTTT
d_call: .; j_call: TRBJ1-1; v_call: TRBV9; clone_size: .; cdr3_aa: CASSVEGRGAEAFF; cdr3_nt: TGTGCCAGCAGCGTAGAGGGCAGGGGCGCTGAAGCTTTCTTT
d_call: .; j_call: TRBJ2-1; v_call: TRBV11-3; clone_size: .; cdr3_aa: CASSSKVQGSYNEQFF; cdr3_nt: TGTGCCAGCAGCTCTAAGGTTCAGGGCTCCTACAATGAGCAGTTCTTC
d_call: TRBD1; j_call: TRBJ2-7; v_call: TRBV7-8; clone_size: .; cdr3_aa: CASSFMDRLGEQYF; cdr3_nt: TGTGCCAGCAGCTTCATGGACAGGCTGGGGGAGCAGTACTTC
d_call: TRBD1; j_call: TRBJ1-2; v_call: TRBV5-1; clone_size: .; cdr3_aa: CASSFGQGFGYTF; cdr3_nt: TGCGCCAGCAGCTTCGGACAGGGGTTCGGCTACACCTTC
d_call: TRBD1; j_call: TRBJ2-7; v_call: TRBV5-4; clone_size: .; cdr3_aa: CASSPPPGQESSYEQYF; cdr3_nt: TGTGCCAGCAGCCCACCCCCGGGACAGGAATCGTCCTACGAGCAGTACTTC
d_call: TRBD1; j_call: TRBJ1-3; v_call: TRBV15; clone_size: .; cdr3_aa: CATSRGGGTSGNTIYF; cdr3_nt: TGTGCCACCAGCAGAGGAGGGGGCACCTCTGGAAACACCATATATTTT
d_call: TRBD1; j_call: TRBJ1-5; v_call: TRBV19; clone_size: .; cdr3_aa: CASGQGPGAQHF; cdr3_nt: TGTGCCAGTGGACAGGGTCCGGGAGCCCAGCATTTT
d_call: .; j_call: TRBJ2-7; v_call: TRBV6-5; clone_size: .; cdr3_aa: CASKGEGRYEQYF; cdr3_nt: TGTGCCAGCAAGGGGGAGGGCCGGTACGAGCAGTACTTC
d_call: .; j_call: TRBJ1-4; v_call: TRBV7-2; clone_size: .; cdr3_aa: CASSFAPGQYNEKLFF; cdr3_nt: TGTGCCAGCAGCTTCGCGCCCGGACAGTATAATGAAAAACTGTTTTTT
d_call: TRBD1; j_call: TRBJ1-6; v_call: TRBV18; clone_size: few; cdr3_aa: CASSLKGAEDSPLHF; cdr3_nt: TGTGCCAGCTCCTTAAAGGGGGCGGAAGATTCACCCCTCCACTTT
d_call: TRBD1; j_call: TRBJ1-1; v_call: TRBV4-1; clone_size: .; cdr3_aa: CASSQETGVSTEAFF; cdr3_nt: TGCGCCAGCAGCCAAGAAACAGGGGTGAGCACTGAAGCTTTCTTT
d_call: .; j_call: TRBJ1-2; v_call: TRBV2; clone_size: .; cdr3_aa: CASSGLNYGYTF; cdr3_nt: TGTGCCAGCTCCGGTCTTAACTATGGCTACACCTTC
d_call: .; j_call: TRBJ1-2; v_call: TRBV4-3; clone_size: .; cdr3_aa: CASSQGLVTVGYTF; cdr3_nt: TGCGCCAGCAGCCAAGGCTTAGTCACTGTTGGCTACACCTTC
d_call: .; j_call: TRBJ1-6; v_call: TRBV30; clone_size: .; cdr3_aa: CAWSVGTSSVPLHF; cdr3_nt: TGTGCCTGGAGTGTAGGGACTTCCTCGGTTCCCCTCCACTTT
d_call: .; j_call: TRBJ1-3; v_call: TRBV7-2; clone_size: few; cdr3_aa: CASSRSKGHGNTIYF; cdr3_nt: TGTGCCAGCAGCCGTTCCAAGGGACACGGAAACACCATATATTTT
d_call: .; j_call: TRBJ2-2; v_call: TRBV7-9; clone_size: .; cdr3_aa: CASGLSSTLHTGELFF; cdr3_nt: TGTGCCAGCGGCCTTAGCTCAACCCTACACACCGGGGAGCTGTTTTTT
d_call: .; j_call: TRBJ2-5; v_call: TRBV7-7; clone_size: .; cdr3_aa: CASSLGGPGTQYF; cdr3_nt: TGTGCCAGCAGCTTAGGGGGCCCTGGGACCCAGTACTTC
d_call: .; j_call: TRBJ1-3; v_call: TRBV6-4; clone_size: .; cdr3_aa: CASSANQGNTIYF; cdr3_nt: TGTGCCAGCAGTGCCAACCAGGGAAACACCATATATTTT
d_call: .; j_call: TRBJ2-3; v_call: TRBV7-2; clone_size: .; cdr3_aa: CASRRSGGRDTDTQYF; cdr3_nt: TGTGCCAGCAGAAGGTCTGGCGGACGGGACACAGATACGCAGTATTTT
d_call: TRBD1; j_call: TRBJ1-2; v_call: TRBV11-2; clone_size: .; cdr3_aa: CASSPRTGINYGYTF; cdr3_nt: TGTGCCAGCAGCCCTCGGACAGGGATTAACTATGGCTACACCTTC
d_call: TRBD2; j_call: TRBJ2-1; v_call: TRBV7-9; clone_size: .; cdr3_aa: CASGLAGGNEQFF; cdr3_nt: TGTGCCAGCGGACTAGCGGGAGGGAATGAGCAGTTCTTC
d_call: TRBD1; j_call: TRBJ1-2; v_call: TRBV9; clone_size: .; cdr3_aa: CASSVEGTGENTF; cdr3_nt: TGTGCCAGCAGCGTAGAGGGGACAGGAGAGAACACCTTC
d_call: .; j_call: TRBJ1-1; v_call: TRBV30; clone_size: once; cdr3_aa: CAWVRFVPNTEAFF; cdr3_nt: TGTGCCTGGGTGCGGTTCGTCCCGAACACTGAAGCTTTCTTT
d_call: .; j_call: TRBJ2-4; v_call: TRBV28; clone_size: .; cdr3_aa: CASSSGTIAKNIQYF; cdr3_nt: TGTGCCAGCAGTTCCGGGACAATAGCCAAAAACATTCAGTACTTC
d_call: TRBD2; j_call: TRBJ2-3; v_call: TRBV4-2; clone_size: .; cdr3_aa: CASSQSGSGGLISTDTQYF; cdr3_nt: TGTGCCAGCAGCCAAAGTGGTAGCGGGGGACTGATCTCCACAGATACGCAGTATTTT
d_call: .; j_call: TRBJ2-7; v_call: TRBV30; clone_size: .; cdr3_aa: CAWSVRDSQGFGSYEQYF; cdr3_nt: TGTGCCTGGAGTGTAAGGGACTCGCAAGGCTTTGGCTCCTACGAGCAGTACTTC
d_call: TRBD2; j_call: TRBJ2-1; v_call: TRBV6-5; clone_size: .; cdr3_aa: CASSPGLAGLQFF; cdr3_nt: TGTGCCAGCAGCCCGGGACTAGCGGGTTTACAGTTCTTC
d_call: .; j_call: TRBJ2-5; v_call: TRBV7-3; clone_size: .; cdr3_aa: CASSLVPGRDQYF; cdr3_nt: TGTGCCAGCAGCTTAGTTCCAGGGCGGGATCAGTACTTC
d_call: TRBD2; j_call: TRBJ2-1; v_call: TRBV13; clone_size: .; cdr3_aa: CASSLGSSGRAGEQFF; cdr3_nt: TGTGCCAGCAGCTTAGGATCAAGCGGGAGGGCGGGGGAGCAGTTCTTC
d_call: .; j_call: TRBJ2-2; v_call: TRBV2; clone_size: .; cdr3_aa: CASSIGLTTGELFF; cdr3_nt: TGTGCCAGCAGTATAGGACTTACCACCGGGGAGCTGTTTTTT
d_call: TRBD2; j_call: TRBJ2-7; v_call: TRBV28; clone_size: .; cdr3_aa: CASSPGGGNEQYF; cdr3_nt: TGTGCCAGCAGCCCCGGGGGGGGGAACGAGCAGTACTTC
d_call: .; j_call: TRBJ2-3; v_call: TRBV5-1; clone_size: once; cdr3_aa: CASSKLESTDTQYF; cdr3_nt: TGCGCCAGCAGCAAATTAGAGAGTACAGATACGCAGTATTTT
d_call: .; j_call: TRBJ1-5; v_call: TRBV30; clone_size: .; cdr3_aa: CAWSLSTGGNQPQHF; cdr3_nt: TGTGCCTGGAGCCTATCGACGGGGGGAAATCAGCCCCAGCATTTT
d_call: TRBD2; j_call: TRBJ2-3; v_call: TRBV9; clone_size: .; cdr3_aa: CASSVSLAGASTDTQYF; cdr3_nt: TGTGCCAGCAGTGTATCCTTAGCGGGAGCTAGCACAGATACGCAGTATTTT
d_call: TRBD2; j_call: TRBJ2-3; v_call: TRBV30; clone_size: .; cdr3_aa: CAWSLTASGSNTDTQYF; cdr3_nt: TGTGCCTGGAGTTTAACGGCTAGCGGGAGCAACACAGATACGCAGTATTTT
d_call: TRBD1; j_call: TRBJ1-1; v_call: TRBV29-1; clone_size: .; cdr3_aa: CSVNQGGLNTEAFF; cdr3_nt: TGCAGCGTTAACCAGGGGGGCCTGAACACTGAAGCTTTCTTT
d_call: TRBD1; j_call: TRBJ2-1; v_call: TRBV6-6; clone_size: .; cdr3_aa: CASSRQGESQFF; cdr3_nt: TGTGCCAGCAGCCGACAGGGAGAGTCACAGTTCTTC
d_call: TRBD1; j_call: TRBJ1-6; v_call: TRBV10-3; clone_size: .; cdr3_aa: CAIRGQGVSPLHF; cdr3_nt: TGTGCCATCAGGGGACAGGGTGTGTCACCCCTCCACTTT
d_call: TRBD1; j_call: TRBJ1-1; v_call: TRBV5-5; clone_size: .; cdr3_aa: CASSFGSPGGRTEAFF; cdr3_nt: TGTGCCAGCAGCTTCGGAAGCCCAGGGGGCAGAACTGAAGCTTTCTTT
d_call: .; j_call: TRBJ2-2; v_call: TRBV25-1; clone_size: few; cdr3_aa: CASSDSDRVTGELFF; cdr3_nt: TGTGCCAGCAGTGACTCCGACAGAGTCACCGGGGAGCTGTTTTTT
d_call: .; j_call: TRBJ2-5; v_call: TRBV18; clone_size: .; cdr3_aa: CASSPLSETQYF; cdr3_nt: TGTGCCAGCTCACCACTCTCAGAGACCCAGTACTTC
d_call: TRBD1; j_call: TRBJ2-1; v_call: TRBV28; clone_size: .; cdr3_aa: CASSFGDRPKEFF; cdr3_nt: TGTGCCAGCAGTTTCGGGGACAGGCCGAAGGAGTTCTTC
d_call: TRBD2; j_call: TRBJ2-1; v_call: TRBV7-3; clone_size: .; cdr3_aa: CASSPSTRELNEQFF; cdr3_nt: TGTGCCAGCAGCCCCTCAACGCGGGAGTTGAATGAGCAGTTCTTC
d_call: TRBD2; j_call: TRBJ2-5; v_call: TRBV4-3; clone_size: .; cdr3_aa: CASSQEASGRVETQYF; cdr3_nt: TGCGCCAGCAGCCAAGAGGCTAGCGGGAGGGTTGAGACCCAGTACTTC
d_call: TRBD2; j_call: TRBJ2-1; v_call: TRBV30; clone_size: .; cdr3_aa: CAWSAMGLASGNEQFF; cdr3_nt: TGTGCCTGGAGTGCAATGGGACTAGCGTCGGGTAATGAGCAGTTCTTC
d_call: TRBD1; j_call: TRBJ2-3; v_call: TRBV6-1; clone_size: once; cdr3_aa: CAIQRDRGSDTQYF; cdr3_nt: TGTGCCATCCAGCGGGACAGGGGATCAGATACGCAGTATTTT